These T cell receptor beta chains were read from a single sample in a study of identical twins. TCRdb redid the calling of the 5' RACE reads with MiXCR, one entry per CDR3 protein. Altogether hundreds of thousands of distinct CDR3 sequences are present, 21% being singletons, with the ten largest covering 4% to 5.5%. These data were also reused for a study on T cells expressing NK-cell markers.

The sample consisted of PBMCs. These receptors were taken from a woman aged 18-30 years in good health. Each CDR3 is given with its conserved first and last residue. The D gene is left open where the match is weak. The listing skips clone size in some rows; elsewhere it reads once, few, many or a size class.

CDR3 length: 14; D gene: NA; clone size: NA; J gene: TRBJ2-7; V gene: TRBV27; CDR3 DNA: TGTGCCAGCGGGGTCTATCGCCAGGGCTACGAGCAGTACTTC; CDR3 protein: CASGVYRQGYEQYF
CDR3 length: 16; D gene: NA; clone size: NA; J gene: TRBJ2-6; V gene: TRBV20-1; CDR3 DNA: TGCAGTGTATCGCGAATTGAGAGATCTGGGGCCAACGTCCTGACTTTC; CDR3 protein: CSVSRIERSGANVLTF
CDR3 length: 13; D gene: NA; clone size: many; J gene: TRBJ1-5; V gene: TRBV6-5; CDR3 DNA: TGTGCCAGCAGTTACTCAGGGGCAGAACCAAGGCATTTT; CDR3 protein: CASSYSGAEPRHF
CDR3 length: 14; D gene: TRBD1; clone size: NA; J gene: TRBJ2-5; V gene: TRBV5-1; CDR3 DNA: TGCGCCAGCAGCTGGAATGACAGGGGGGAGACCCAGTACTTC; CDR3 protein: CASSWNDRGETQYF
CDR3 length: 15; D gene: TRBD2; clone size: NA; J gene: TRBJ2-5; V gene: TRBV4-3; CDR3 DNA: TGCGCCAGCAGCCAAGGTTCGGGAGGAGGGGAGACCCAGTACTTC; CDR3 protein: CASSQGSGGGETQYF
CDR3 length: 13; D gene: NA; clone size: NA; J gene: TRBJ2-2; V gene: TRBV5-1; CDR3 DNA: TGCGCCAGCAGAATTCGGGGCACCGGGGAGCTGTTTTTT; CDR3 protein: CASRIRGTGELFF
CDR3 length: 15; D gene: NA; clone size: NA; J gene: TRBJ2-6; V gene: TRBV5-6; CDR3 DNA: TGTGCCACCAGCCTCGGGGTCTCTGAGGCCAACGTCCTGACTTTC; CDR3 protein: CATSLGVSEANVLTF
CDR3 length: 12; D gene: NA; clone size: NA; J gene: TRBJ2-7; V gene: TRBV20-1; CDR3 DNA: TGCAGTGCCGGGGCGATTCGGCGCGAGCAGTACTTC; CDR3 protein: CSAGAIRREQYF
CDR3 length: 13; D gene: NA; clone size: NA; J gene: TRBJ2-5; V gene: TRBV7-2; CDR3 DNA: TGTGCCAGCAGCTTTGGGGGGGCCCAGACCCAGTACTTC; CDR3 protein: CASSFGGAQTQYF
CDR3 length: 12; D gene: NA; clone size: NA; J gene: TRBJ2-1; V gene: TRBV15; CDR3 DNA: TGTGCCACTATCCGGGACACAGGAGAGCAGTTCTTC; CDR3 protein: CATIRDTGEQFF
CDR3 length: 14; D gene: NA; clone size: NA; J gene: TRBJ2-1; V gene: TRBV7-8; CDR3 DNA: TGTGCCAGCAGCTTAGTGGCCCAATACAATGAGCAGTTCTTC; CDR3 protein: CASSLVAQYNEQFF
CDR3 length: 16; D gene: NA; clone size: few; J gene: TRBJ2-1; V gene: TRBV5-1; CDR3 DNA: TGCGCCAGCAGCTTGGCCGGCGAGAGCTCCTACAATGAGCAGTTCTTC; CDR3 protein: CASSLAGESSYNEQFF
CDR3 length: 18; D gene: TRBD1; clone size: NA; J gene: TRBJ1-2; V gene: TRBV7-8; CDR3 DNA: TGTGCCAGCAGCGTACAGGGGTCGTCGACAGCAACTAACTATGGCTACACCTTC; CDR3 protein: CASSVQGSSTATNYGYTF
CDR3 length: 15; D gene: NA; clone size: few; J gene: TRBJ1-5; V gene: TRBV12-3/TRBV12-4; CDR3 DNA: TGTGCCAGCAGTTTAAGTCGAGGGTACGATCAGCCCCAGCATTTT; CDR3 protein: CASSLSRGYDQPQHF
CDR3 length: 14; D gene: TRBD1; clone size: few; J gene: TRBJ1-4; V gene: TRBV30; CDR3 DNA: TGTGCCTGGAGCCCAGGGACAGGGGTGGAAAAACTGTTTTTT; CDR3 protein: CAWSPGTGVEKLFF
CDR3 length: 16; D gene: NA; clone size: NA; J gene: TRBJ2-2; V gene: TRBV5-1; CDR3 DNA: TGCGCCAGCAGCTTAGGTGGCGGTTCGAACACCGGGGAGCTGTTTTTT; CDR3 protein: CASSLGGGSNTGELFF
CDR3 length: 14; D gene: NA; clone size: few; J gene: TRBJ2-4; V gene: TRBV5-4; CDR3 DNA: TGTGCCAGCAGCATAGACAGGTCTGCCTACATTCAGTACTTC; CDR3 protein: CASSIDRSAYIQYF
CDR3 length: 15; D gene: TRBD2; clone size: NA; J gene: TRBJ2-1; V gene: TRBV6-1; CDR3 DNA: TGTGCCAGCAGTACCTTACGGGGGGGTTACAATGAGCAGTTCTTC; CDR3 protein: CASSTLRGGYNEQFF
CDR3 length: 18; D gene: TRBD2; clone size: once; J gene: TRBJ2-7; V gene: TRBV23-1; CDR3 DNA: TGCGCCAGCAGTCCGGGGGGGGCGTTAGGGTTAAGCCCTTACGAGCAGTACTTC; CDR3 protein: CASSPGGALGLSPYEQYF
CDR3 length: 11; D gene: NA; clone size: few; J gene: TRBJ2-1; V gene: TRBV29-1; CDR3 DNA: TGCAGCGTTGGTCAGGGTAATGAGCAGTTCTTC; CDR3 protein: CSVGQGNEQFF
CDR3 length: 15; D gene: NA; clone size: NA; J gene: TRBJ2-1; V gene: TRBV7-3; CDR3 DNA: TGTGCCAGCAGCCCCGGGGAGACCTCCTACAATGAGCAGTTCTTC; CDR3 protein: CASSPGETSYNEQFF
CDR3 length: 14; D gene: NA; clone size: many; J gene: TRBJ2-7; V gene: TRBV20-1; CDR3 DNA: TGCAGTGCTAGAGATGAACCCCGAATAGGGGAGCAGTACTTC; CDR3 protein: CSARDEPRIGEQYF
CDR3 length: 14; D gene: NA; clone size: NA; J gene: TRBJ1-1; V gene: TRBV9; CDR3 DNA: TGTGCCAGCAGCGTAGAGCCGCAGAACACTGAAGCTTTCTTT; CDR3 protein: CASSVEPQNTEAFF
CDR3 length: 13; D gene: NA; clone size: NA; J gene: TRBJ2-7; V gene: TRBV5-1; CDR3 DNA: TGCGCCAGCAGCTCCCGGCAGTCCTACGAGCAGTACTTC; CDR3 protein: CASSSRQSYEQYF
CDR3 length: 14; D gene: NA; clone size: NA; J gene: TRBJ2-3; V gene: TRBV7-6; CDR3 DNA: TGTGCCAGCAGTTCGAATGGAGGCACAGATACGCAGTATTTT; CDR3 protein: CASSSNGGTDTQYF
CDR3 length: 13; D gene: NA; clone size: NA; J gene: TRBJ2-1; V gene: TRBV7-9; CDR3 DNA: TGTGCCAGCAGCTTAGCCCTAGCCCTCGAGCAGTTCTTC; CDR3 protein: CASSLALALEQFF
CDR3 length: 15; D gene: NA; clone size: NA; J gene: TRBJ1-5; V gene: TRBV20-1; CDR3 DNA: TGCAGTGCTATTCATGTGGGAGGGATCAATCAGCCCCAGCATTTT; CDR3 protein: CSAIHVGGINQPQHF
CDR3 length: 15; D gene: TRBD2; clone size: NA; J gene: TRBJ2-2; V gene: TRBV5-1; CDR3 DNA: TGCGCCAGCAGCTTACTAGCGGGAGACACCGGGGAGCTGTTTTTT; CDR3 protein: CASSLLAGDTGELFF
CDR3 length: 16; D gene: TRBD2; clone size: many; J gene: TRBJ2-3; V gene: TRBV9; CDR3 DNA: TGTGCCAGCAGCGGAGCGGGGGACCAAAGCACAGATACGCAGTATTTT; CDR3 protein: CASSGAGDQSTDTQYF
CDR3 length: 13; D gene: NA; clone size: NA; J gene: TRBJ2-5; V gene: TRBV24-1; CDR3 DNA: TGTGCCACCAGTGGTTCGTACCAAGAGACCCAGTACTTC; CDR3 protein: CATSGSYQETQYF
CDR3 length: 15; D gene: NA; clone size: few; J gene: TRBJ2-3; V gene: TRBV7-2; CDR3 DNA: TGTGCCAGCAGCTCCGCACTAGGCAGCACAGATACGCAGTATTTT; CDR3 protein: CASSSALGSTDTQYF
CDR3 length: 15; D gene: TRBD2; clone size: few; J gene: TRBJ2-5; V gene: TRBV20-1; CDR3 DNA: TGCAGTGCTATCGAAAGCGGGGCGGGAGGAGGGACCCAGTACTTC; CDR3 protein: CSAIESGAGGGTQYF
CDR3 length: 11; D gene: NA; clone size: NA; J gene: TRBJ2-1; V gene: TRBV20-1; CDR3 DNA: TGCAGTGCCGAAGAAGGTAATGAGCAGTTCTTC; CDR3 protein: CSAEEGNEQFF
CDR3 length: 15; D gene: TRBD1; clone size: NA; J gene: TRBJ2-7; V gene: TRBV5-6; CDR3 DNA: TGTGCCAGCACCCGGGGGGGACAGGGGTACCACGAGCAGTACTTC; CDR3 protein: CASTRGGQGYHEQYF
CDR3 length: 16; D gene: NA; clone size: NA; J gene: TRBJ1-3; V gene: TRBV9; CDR3 DNA: TGTGCCAGCAGCCGCGCGATGGGGGGATCAGGAAACACCATATATTTT; CDR3 protein: CASSRAMGGSGNTIYF
CDR3 length: 18; D gene: NA; clone size: NA; J gene: TRBJ2-3; V gene: TRBV5-6; CDR3 DNA: TGTGCCAGCAGCTTGAAGCCAGGACACGCACCTCGCACAGATACGCAGTATTTT; CDR3 protein: CASSLKPGHAPRTDTQYF
CDR3 length: 15; D gene: TRBD2; clone size: NA; J gene: TRBJ2-3; V gene: TRBV7-2; CDR3 DNA: TGTGCCAGCAGATTTTCTAGCGGGGCCCCAGATACGCAGTATTTT; CDR3 protein: CASRFSSGAPDTQYF
CDR3 length: 16; D gene: NA; clone size: NA; J gene: TRBJ2-3; V gene: TRBV9; CDR3 DNA: TGTGCCAGCAGCGGAACGGGGACTCCTAGCACAGATACGCAGTATTTT; CDR3 protein: CASSGTGTPSTDTQYF
CDR3 length: 15; D gene: NA; clone size: few; J gene: TRBJ1-1; V gene: TRBV5-1; CDR3 DNA: TGCGCCAGCAGCGCCCAGGGGATTGGTGGCACTGAAGCTTTCTTT; CDR3 protein: CASSAQGIGGTEAFF